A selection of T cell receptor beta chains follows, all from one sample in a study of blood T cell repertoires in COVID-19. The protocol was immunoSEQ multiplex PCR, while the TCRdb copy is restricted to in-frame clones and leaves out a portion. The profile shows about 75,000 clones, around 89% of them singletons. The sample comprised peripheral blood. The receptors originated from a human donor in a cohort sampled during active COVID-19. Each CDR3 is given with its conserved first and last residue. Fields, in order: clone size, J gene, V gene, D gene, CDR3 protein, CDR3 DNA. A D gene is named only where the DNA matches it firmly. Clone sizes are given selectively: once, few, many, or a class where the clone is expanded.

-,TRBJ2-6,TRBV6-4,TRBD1,CASSDQGAASGANVLTF,TGTGCCAGCAGTGACCAGGGGGCAGCGTCTGGGGCCAACGTCCTGACTTTC
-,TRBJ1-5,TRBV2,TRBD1,CASRADRAPQHF,TGTGCCAGCAGGGCTGACAGGGCGCCCCAGCATTTT
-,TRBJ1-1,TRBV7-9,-,CASSVGVMNTEAFF,TGTGCCAGCAGCGTAGGAGTTATGAACACTGAAGCTTTCTTT
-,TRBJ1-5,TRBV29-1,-,CSVGTQGNQPQHF,TGCAGCGTTGGGACGCAGGGGAATCAGCCCCAGCATTTT
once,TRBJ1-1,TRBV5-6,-,CASSLTASSEAFF,TGTGCCAGCAGCTTGACAGCCTCTTCTGAAGCTTTCTTT
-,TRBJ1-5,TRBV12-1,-,CASSFAQGVRVNQPQHF,TGTGCCAGCAGCTTTGCGCAAGGGGTCCGCGTCAATCAGCCCCAGCATTTT
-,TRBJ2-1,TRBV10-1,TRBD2,CASSESRVAGGSNEQFF,TGCGCCAGCAGTGAGTCGCGAGTAGCGGGAGGGTCTAATGAGCAGTTCTTC
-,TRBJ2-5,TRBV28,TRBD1,CASSILRDRIQETQYF,TGTGCCAGCAGTATCCTCCGGGACAGAATACAAGAGACCCAGTACTTC
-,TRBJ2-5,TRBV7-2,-,CASSPRSGPHQETQYF,TGTGCCAGCAGCCCACGTTCGGGTCCGCACCAAGAGACCCAGTACTTC
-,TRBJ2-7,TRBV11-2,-,CASSLQAGPSYEQYF,TGTGCCAGCAGCTTACAAGCGGGCCCGTCCTACGAGCAGTACTTC
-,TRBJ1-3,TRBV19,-,CASKLQGSGNTIYF,TGTGCCAGTAAATTACAGGGCTCTGGAAACACCATATATTTT
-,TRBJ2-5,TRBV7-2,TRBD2,CASSLASSGGSETQYF,TGTGCCAGCAGCTTAGCGTCCAGCGGGGGCTCTGAGACCCAGTACTTC
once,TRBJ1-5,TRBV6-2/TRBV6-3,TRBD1,CASSYPDRHQPQHF,TGTGCCAGCAGTTACCCGGACAGGCATCAGCCCCAGCATTTT
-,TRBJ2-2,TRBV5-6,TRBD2,CASSMGLVRPGELFF,TGTGCCAGCAGCATGGGACTAGTTCGTCCCGGGGAGCTGTTTTTT
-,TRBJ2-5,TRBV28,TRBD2,CASTKLAGDHQETQYF,TGTGCCAGCACCAAACTAGCGGGAGATCACCAAGAGACCCAGTACTTC
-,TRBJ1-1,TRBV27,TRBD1,CASSWTGMNTEAFF,TGTGCCAGCAGCTGGACAGGGATGAACACTGAAGCTTTCTTT
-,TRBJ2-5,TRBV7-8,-,CASSLYRNTLQETQYF,TGTGCCAGCAGCTTATACAGGAATACTTTACAAGAGACCCAGTACTTC
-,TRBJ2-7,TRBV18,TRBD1,CASTFRGQGYEQYF,TGTGCCAGCACCTTCAGGGGACAGGGATACGAGCAGTACTTC
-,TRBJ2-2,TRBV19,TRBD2,CASSPGTSGRADTGELFF,TGTGCCAGTAGTCCCGGGACTAGCGGGAGGGCGGACACCGGGGAGCTGTTTTTT
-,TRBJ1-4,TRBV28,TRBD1,CASSLGTGVRNEKLFF,TGTGCCAGCAGTTTGGGGACAGGGGTAAGGAATGAAAAACTGTTTTTT
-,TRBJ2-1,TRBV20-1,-,CSARGSEQFF,TGCAGTGCTAGAGGCAGTGAGCAGTTCTTC
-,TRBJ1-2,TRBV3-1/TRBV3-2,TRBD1,CASSQLKGGDRKLGGYTF,TGTGCCAGCAGCCAACTTAAGGGGGGGGACAGGAAGCTTGGTGGCTACACCTTC
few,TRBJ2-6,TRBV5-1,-,CASRTESSGANVLTF,TGCGCCAGCAGAACGGAGAGCTCTGGGGCCAACGTCCTGACTTTC
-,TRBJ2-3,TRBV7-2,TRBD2,CASSLGLAGITDTQYF,TGTGCCAGCAGCTTAGGACTAGCGGGGATCACAGATACGCAGTATTTT
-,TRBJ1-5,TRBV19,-,CASSIFTQGEHQPQHF,TGTGCCAGTAGTATTTTTACCCAGGGTGAGCATCAGCCCCAGCATTTT
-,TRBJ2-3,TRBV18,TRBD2,CASSPSGLAGGTDTQYF,TGTGCCAGCTCACCTTCCGGACTAGCGGGAGGCACAGATACGCAGTATTTT
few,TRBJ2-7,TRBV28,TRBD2,CASSPPGLARVEQYF,TGTGCCAGCAGTCCCCCGGGACTAGCAAGGGTCGAGCAGTACTTC
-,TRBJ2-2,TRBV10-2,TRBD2,CASVSGRANGELFF,TGCGCCAGCGTCAGCGGGAGGGCCAACGGGGAGCTGTTTTTT
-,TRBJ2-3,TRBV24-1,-,CATSESGSGTDTQYF,TGTGCCACCAGTGAATCGGGTTCTGGAACAGATACGCAGTATTTT
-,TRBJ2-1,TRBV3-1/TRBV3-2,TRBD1,CASGQGISYNEQFF,TGTGCCAGCGGACAGGGGATCTCCTACAATGAGCAGTTCTTC
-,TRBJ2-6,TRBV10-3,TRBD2,CAAGGLAGGGSGANVLTF,TGTGCCGCAGGTGGACTAGCGGGAGGAGGCTCTGGGGCCAACGTCCTGACTTTC
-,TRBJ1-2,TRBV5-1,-,CASSLDRDFSDGYTF,TGCGCCAGCAGCTTGGACCGGGACTTTTCTGATGGCTACACCTTC
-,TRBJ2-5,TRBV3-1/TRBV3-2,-,CASTQNRDMARGTQYF,TGTGCCAGCACTCAAAACCGGGACATGGCCAGGGGGACCCAGTACTTC
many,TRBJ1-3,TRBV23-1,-,CASSQSGSTSGNTIYF,TGCGCCAGCAGTCAATCGGGCAGTACCTCTGGAAACACCATATATTTT
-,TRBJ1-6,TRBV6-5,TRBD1,CASRPTTGANSPLHF,TGTGCCAGCAGACCCACGACAGGGGCAAACTCACCCCTCCACTTT
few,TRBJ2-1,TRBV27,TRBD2,CASSPGTSGKNNEQFF,TGTGCCAGCAGTCCGGGGACTAGCGGGAAAAACAATGAGCAGTTCTTC
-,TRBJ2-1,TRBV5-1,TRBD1,CASSLQGFGGNEQFF,TGCGCCAGCAGCTTACAGGGGTTCGGCGGGAATGAGCAGTTCTTC
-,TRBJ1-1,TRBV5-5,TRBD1,CASSLDRGGTEAFF,TGTGCCAGCAGCTTGGACAGGGGGGGCACTGAAGCTTTCTTT
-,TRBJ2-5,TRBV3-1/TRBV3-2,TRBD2,CASSQDPSPGGGADETQYF,TGTGCCAGCAGCCAAGATCCCTCGCCGGGCGGGGGGGCCGATGAGACCCAGTACTTC
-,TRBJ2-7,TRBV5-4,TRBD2,CASTSSGKSSYEQYF,TGTGCCAGCACCTCTAGCGGGAAGAGCTCCTACGAGCAGTACTTC
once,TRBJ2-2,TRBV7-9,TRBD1,CASSLSSTGAGELFF,TGTGCCAGCAGCCTTTCCTCGACAGGGGCCGGGGAGCTGTTTTTT
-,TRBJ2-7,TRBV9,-,CASSVGGTISYEQYF,TGTGCCAGCAGCGTAGGGGGCACGATCTCCTACGAGCAGTACTTC
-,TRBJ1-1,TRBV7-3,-,CASSSAGVGTEAFF,TGTGCCAGCAGCTCCGCCGGGGTTGGGACTGAAGCTTTCTTT
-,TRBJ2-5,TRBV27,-,CASSFQEGKTQYF,TGTGCCAGCAGTTTCCAGGAGGGTAAGACCCAGTACTTC
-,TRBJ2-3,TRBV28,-,CASSSAGASTDTQYF,TGTGCCAGCAGTTCTGCGGGGGCCTCCACAGATACGCAGTATTTT
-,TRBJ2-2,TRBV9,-,CASSYRTATNTGELFF,TGTGCCAGCAGTTACAGGACAGCAACGAACACCGGGGAGCTGTTTTTT
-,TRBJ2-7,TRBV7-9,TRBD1,CASSLAGQGLGYEQYF,TGTGCCAGCAGCTTAGCTGGACAGGGTCTGGGGTACGAGCAGTACTTC
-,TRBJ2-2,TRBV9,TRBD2,CASSTGTSHTGELFF,TGTGCCAGCAGCACCGGGACTAGCCACACCGGGGAGCTGTTTTTT